The entry below gives a single T cell receptor (beta chain) sequence along with its context. This clonotype was recorded many times. Its antigen remains undetermined. Base quality data are lacking; no much larger clone is found one base away. The germline V end is reduced by 8 bases and the J end by 1 base; junction bases left unmatched: 4. Reading from cysteine to phenylalanine, the CDR3 counts 14 amino acids. The kept DNA is CDR3 alone, 42 bases in frame from the first base. The germline V gene yields MNHEY for CDR1 and SVGEGT for CDR2. This sample was included in a study of T cells after yellow fever vaccination (dated by TCRdb to about 2019). Describing the broader study: The SMART-Seq v4 Ultra Low Input RNA kit was used to prepare libraries from fractions with low cell numbers. To follow T-cell clones before and after primary and booster YFV17D yellow fever vaccination, bulk TCR alpha and beta repertoires were sequenced over time. The cohort comprised two healthy male donors, one aged 18 to 30 and one aged 30 to 40 years. Blood samples were taken at several timepoints before and after primary and secondary immunization, and bulk PBMC replicates and cell subsets were isolated. Overall study results and their limits: A small share of clonotypes occurred in both CD4 and CD8 compartments, likely arising from convergent recombination. Compared with the primary T-cell response, the secondary T-cell response was faster but weaker, reaching its peak on day 5 rather than on day 15. After the booster, most of the clones that had expanded following primary vaccination were detected again (roughly 96% of CD4 and around 90% of CD8), which suggests that memory was broadly maintained. Because abundant contaminating clonotypes from the bulk population could be contained in FACS-sorted repertoires, computational filtering was required. The study included only a couple of donors, which limits how far the findings can be generalized.

The treatment or condition label of this sample denotes: live attenuated yellow fever vaccine strain. At each blood-draw timepoint, two biological replicates of bulk PBMCs were obtained. A standard Ficoll-Paque protocol was used to isolate PBMCs from peripheral blood. TriZol was used to extract RNA from bulk PBMCs, from CD4 and CD8 fractions, and from dextramer-positive and dextramer-negative fractions. TCR cDNA was synthesized by 5'RACE template switching, through which a universal primer site and unique molecular identifiers were introduced. Priming of cDNA synthesis was performed from both the TCR alpha and TCR beta constant segments. Libraries were amplified in two PCR steps, with sample barcodes and sequencing adapters added in the second step. Sequencing of the libraries was done on either Illumina HiSeq 2500 (2x100 bp) or NovaSeq (2x150 bp). On the authors' methods: Reads were demultiplexed and collapsed into UMI consensus sequences with MIGEC, and V(D)J alignment was performed with MiXCR. Using edgeR on replicate PBMC samples, clonotypes were called vaccine-responding if FDR was below 0.01 and the log2 fold change was above 5 up to day 15. CD4 or CD8 identity was assigned to each bulk clonotype according to whether the clonotype was present at higher abundance in the sequenced CD4 repertoire or the sequenced CD8 repertoire. The public reads were reprocessed in TCRdb via fastp at Q25 and MiXCR, keeping in-frame beta chains. Rows are combined by CDR3 protein, so each entry shows the most common genes and DNA. The V and J calls reflect TCRdb's pipeline rather than the authors' work. In all, the sample holds 610,000 or so distinct CDR3 sequences, and 10% to 15% of those were seen once. The ten top clones hold about 16% of the sample.

The sequence came from a man aged 25 to 40 who received the YFV17D yellow fever vaccine. Here the sequenced sample was PBMCs, taken on the day of the yellow fever booster vaccination. The chain couples TRBV6-2 or TRBV6-3 to TRBJ2-2; the junction holds 7 bases that match TRBD1. The DNA sequence is as follows: TGTGCCAGCCGCCCAGGGGGGAACACCGGGGAGCTGTTTTTT. It encodes CASRPGGNTGELFF.